There are a few counts of the clone carrying this T cell receptor (beta chain). Antigen unknown. These data come from a study of T cells after yellow fever vaccination. Overall study: Fractions containing few cells were prepared with SMART-Seq v4 Ultra Low Input.

Making TCR cDNA involved 5'RACE template switching, which added UMIs and a universal primer site. TCRdb recomputed calls from the 5' RACE reads with MiXCR, one row per CDR3 protein. The sample has 360,000 or so distinct CDR3 sequences, 9.5% to 13% seen once. V was trimmed by 8 bases and J by 4 bases, leaving 18 bases between them. The CDR3 is 14 amino acids. CDR1 is DFQATT and CDR2 is SNEGSKA in the germline V gene (reference sequence). Study conclusions and caveats: The booster response re-showed most primary clones: over 95% CD4, more than 70% CD8.

The TCR was taken from a man between 18 and 29 years old who received the YFV17D yellow fever vaccine. The V and J genes are TRBV20-1 and TRBJ2-1, with D possibly matching TRBD2 (6 bases). Sequenced material: PBMCs, taken on the day of the first yellow fever vaccination. In DNA form, the CDR3 reads TGCAGTACCATCGTTGCGGGGAGGTACAATGAGCAGTTCTTC. Translation: CSTIVAGRYNEQFF.